The text below deals with one TCR beta chain. These donors counted as nominally healthy when sampled, but unrecorded immune exposures were likely. V was pared by 7 bases and J by 3 bases, with 7 bases of the junction left unmatched. CDR1 MNHEY and CDR2 SMNVEV come from the germline V gene (reference sequence). There are 14 residues in the CDR3. A multiplex PCR was run with 60 Vbeta primers and 13 Jbeta primers. Libraries were prepared by immunoSEQ multiplex PCR; TCRdb keeps only in-frame clonotypes and omits some of them. The sample records 100,000 to 120,000 clones, just over 75% being singletons. This sample was taken from a study of cytomegalovirus exposure and HLA in healthy donors.

The chain carries TRBV27 and TRBJ2-3; 7 nucleotides match TRBD1. The sequenced sample consisted of PBMCs. The sequence derives from a man in his forties or fifties in good health and CMV-seropositive. CDR3 DNA: TGTGCCAGCAAGGCTTCGACAGGGACAGATACGCAGTATTTT. Translated, it gives CASKASTGTDTQYF.